This T cell receptor (beta chain) was identified during a study of control samples from healthy donors and cancer patients. This CDR3 contains 14 residues. V shed 4 bases, J shed 1 base, and the junction held 1 base outside the gene matches. Germline V lookup: CDR1 LGHDT, CDR2 YNNKEL (reference sequence). Assay used: immunoSEQ multiplex PCR; TCRdb lists only in-frame clones, some missing. The sample contains roughly 84,000 clones, approximately 90% of which appear only once. Sequenced sample: blood. This clonotype was sampled from a man aged 50 or older in good health. The chain has TRBV3-1 (or the pseudogene TRBV3-2) and TRBJ2-3, with TRBD2 matching 8 bases. Here the CDR3 reads CASSLSGGTDTQYF. CDR3 nucleotides: TGTGCCAGCAGCCTTAGCGGGGGCACAGATACGCAGTATTTT.